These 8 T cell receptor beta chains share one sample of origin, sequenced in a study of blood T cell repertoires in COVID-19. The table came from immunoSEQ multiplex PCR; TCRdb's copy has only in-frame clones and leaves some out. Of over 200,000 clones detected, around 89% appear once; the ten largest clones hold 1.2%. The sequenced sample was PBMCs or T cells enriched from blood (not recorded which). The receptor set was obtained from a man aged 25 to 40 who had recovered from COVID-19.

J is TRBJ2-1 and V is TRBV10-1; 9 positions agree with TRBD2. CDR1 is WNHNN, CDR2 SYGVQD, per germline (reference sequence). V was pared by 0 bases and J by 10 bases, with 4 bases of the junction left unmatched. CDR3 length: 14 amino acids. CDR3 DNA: TGCGCCAGCAGTGAGTCGCTACTAGCGGGCGAGCAGTTCTTC. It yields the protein CASSESLLAGEQFF.

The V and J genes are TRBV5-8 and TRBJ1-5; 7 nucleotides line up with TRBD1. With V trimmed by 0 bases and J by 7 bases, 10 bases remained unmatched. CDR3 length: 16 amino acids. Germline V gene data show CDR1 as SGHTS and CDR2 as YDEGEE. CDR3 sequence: CASSLEVGQGGQPQHF. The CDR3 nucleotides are TGTGCCAGCAGCTTGGAGGTCGGCCAGGGGGGACAGCCCCAGCATTTT.

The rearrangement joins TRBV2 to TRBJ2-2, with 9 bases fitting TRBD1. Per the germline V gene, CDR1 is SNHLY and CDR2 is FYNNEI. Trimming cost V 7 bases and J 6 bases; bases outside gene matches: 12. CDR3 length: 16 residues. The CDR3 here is CASKSVGTGPAGELFF. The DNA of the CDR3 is TGTGCCAGCAAATCGGTGGGGACAGGGCCCGCCGGGGAGCTGTTTTTT.

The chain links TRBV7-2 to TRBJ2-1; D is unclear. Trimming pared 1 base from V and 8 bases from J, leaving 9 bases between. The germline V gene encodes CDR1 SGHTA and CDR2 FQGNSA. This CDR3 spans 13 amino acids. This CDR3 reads CASSLGAQDEQFF. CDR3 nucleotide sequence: TGTGCCAGCAGCTTAGGCGCTCAAGATGAGCAGTTCTTC.

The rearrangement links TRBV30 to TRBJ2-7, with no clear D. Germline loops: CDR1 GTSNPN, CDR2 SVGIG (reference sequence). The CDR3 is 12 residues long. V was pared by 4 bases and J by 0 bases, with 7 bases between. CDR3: CAWTVSSYEQYF. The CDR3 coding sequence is TGTGCCTGGACGGTGAGCTCCTACGAGCAGTACTTC.

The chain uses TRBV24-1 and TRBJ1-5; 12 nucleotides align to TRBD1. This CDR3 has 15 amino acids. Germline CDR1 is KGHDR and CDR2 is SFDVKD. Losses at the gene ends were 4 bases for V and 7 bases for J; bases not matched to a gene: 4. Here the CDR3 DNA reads TGTGCCACCAGTGACCAGGGACAGGGGGCCCAGCCCCAGCATTTT. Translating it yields CATSDQGQGAQPQHF.

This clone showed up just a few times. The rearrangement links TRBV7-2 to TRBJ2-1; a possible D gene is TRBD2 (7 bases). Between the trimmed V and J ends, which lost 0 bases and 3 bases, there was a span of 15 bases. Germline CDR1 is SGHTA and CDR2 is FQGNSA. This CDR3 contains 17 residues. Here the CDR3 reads CASSLAPRGAGYNEQFF. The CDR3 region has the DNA TGTGCCAGCAGCTTAGCCCCTCGGGGGGCGGGCTACAATGAGCAGTTCTTC.

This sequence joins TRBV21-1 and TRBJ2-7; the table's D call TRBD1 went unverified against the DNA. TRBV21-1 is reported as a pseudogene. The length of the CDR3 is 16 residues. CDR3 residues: CASSKDGETGSYEQYF. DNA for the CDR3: TGTGCCAGCAGCAAAGATGGGGAGACAGGGTCCTACGAGCAGTACTTC.